The rows below give T cell receptor beta chains drawn from one sample of a study of T cell responses to AZD1222 COVID-19 vaccine. Generated by immunoSEQ multiplex PCR, the TCRdb table keeps only in-frame clones and is missing some. The sample records fewer than 110,000 clones, about 90% being singletons. Sequences were derived from peripheral blood, sampled on day 0 of AZD1222 vaccination. These receptors were obtained from an adult in good health. Each CDR3 is given with its conserved first and last residue. A D gene is named only where the DNA matches it firmly. Expanded clones are given a class, and other clones once, few, many or no size at all.

D	V	J	size	CDR3	DNA
-	TRBV7-8	TRBJ2-4	-	CASSLGRDRKNIQYF	TGTGCCAGCAGCTTAGGCCGGGACCGCAAAAACATTCAGTACTTC
TRBD1	TRBV9	TRBJ1-6	once	CASSVDTGALHF	TGTGCCAGCAGCGTAGATACAGGGGCCCTCCACTTT
-	TRBV6-5	TRBJ2-3	-	CASSYSQGDTQYF	TGTGCCAGCAGTTACTCTCAGGGAGATACGCAGTATTTT
-	TRBV30	TRBJ2-7	-	CAWSWSGYEQYF	TGTGCCTGGAGTTGGAGCGGATACGAGCAGTACTTC
-	TRBV7-8	TRBJ2-7	once	CASSLRPGGPYEQYF	TGTGCCAGCAGCTTAAGACCGGGGGGCCCTTACGAGCAGTACTTC
TRBD1	TRBV7-3	TRBJ1-1	few	CASSLTGQGSTEAFF	TGTGCCAGCAGCTTAACCGGACAGGGTTCCACTGAAGCTTTCTTT
TRBD1	TRBV15	TRBJ1-2	-	CATSQSGTGNGYTF	TGTGCCACCAGTCAGTCCGGGACAGGGAACGGCTACACCTTC
-	TRBV6-2/TRBV6-3	TRBJ1-1	-	CASSYSIREEAFF	TGTGCCAGCAGTTACTCAATAAGGGAAGAAGCTTTCTTT
-	TRBV3-1/TRBV3-2	TRBJ1-6	once	CASSQANSPLHF	TGTGCCAGCAGCCAGGCAAATTCACCCCTCCACTTT
-	TRBV6-5	TRBJ2-7	-	CASSQQGVEQYF	TGTGCCAGCAGCCAACAGGGAGTAGAGCAGTACTTC
TRBD2	TRBV7-2	TRBJ2-1	-	CASSSAGGLLSNEQFF	TGTGCCAGCAGCTCAGCGGGGGGGCTTTTATCCAATGAGCAGTTCTTC
TRBD2	TRBV9	TRBJ2-1	-	CASSVGSGGYNEQFF	TGTGCCAGCAGCGTCGGTAGCGGGGGTTACAATGAGCAGTTCTTC
-	TRBV9	TRBJ1-6	-	CASSVDNGNNSPLHF	TGTGCCAGCAGCGTAGATAACGGGAATAATTCACCCCTCCACTTT
-	TRBV28	TRBJ2-5	-	CASSRGGVRETQYF	TGTGCCAGCAGCCGAGGAGGGGTGCGGGAGACCCAGTACTTC
-	TRBV29-1	TRBJ2-1	-	CSVRGGSGLGVDEQFF	TGCAGCGTCAGGGGGGGGTCTGGACTCGGAGTGGATGAGCAGTTCTTC
TRBD1	TRBV7-7	TRBJ2-5	-	CASGQGGFEETQYF	TGTGCTAGCGGACAGGGTGGGTTCGAAGAGACCCAGTACTTC
-	TRBV6-4	TRBJ2-7	-	CASSQPRTTGTSYEQYF	TGTGCCAGCAGCCAACCTAGGACCACAGGGACATCCTACGAGCAGTACTTC
TRBD2	TRBV4-2	TRBJ2-1	-	CASSPRRGGSYNEQFF	TGTGCCAGCAGCCCGAGGCGGGGGGGGTCCTACAATGAGCAGTTCTTC
-	TRBV7-2	TRBJ2-7	-	CASSLDLRWGRKYF	TGTGCCAGCAGCTTAGACTTACGTTGGGGGCGGAAGTACTTC
TRBD1	TRBV19	TRBJ1-6	-	CASSEFSGTGSPLHF	TGTGCCAGTAGTGAATTCTCCGGGACAGGGAGCCCCCTCCACTTT
TRBD1	TRBV5-4	TRBJ2-1	-	CASSPGGTGGYNEQFF	TGTGCCAGCAGCCCGGGTGGGACAGGGGGTTACAATGAGCAGTTCTTC
-	TRBV11-1	TRBJ2-3	-	CASSWALSGDDTQYF	TGTGCCAGCAGCTGGGCTCTTTCGGGCGATGATACGCAGTATTTT
-	TRBV4-3	TRBJ1-3	-	CASSQSYQGSGNTIYF	TGCGCCAGCAGCCAATCCTACCAGGGCTCTGGAAACACCATATATTTT
TRBD1	TRBV27	TRBJ2-7	-	CASSPKQGWYEQYF	TGTGCCAGCAGTCCCAAACAGGGGTGGTACGAGCAGTACTTC
-	TRBV7-8	TRBJ2-3	-	CASSQSSHTDTQYF	TGTGCCAGCAGCCAATCGAGCCACACAGATACGCAGTATTTT
TRBD1	TRBV10-2	TRBJ2-7	few	CASSEKWTGYYEQYF	TGCGCCAGCAGTGAGAAGTGGACAGGGTACTACGAGCAGTACTTC
-	TRBV2	TRBJ2-5	-	CASSDPGTQYF	TGTGCCAGCAGTGATCCGGGGACCCAGTACTTC
-	TRBV10-3	TRBJ1-6	-	CAISESRDTGSPLHF	TGTGCCATCAGTGAGTCACGGGACACTGGCTCACCCCTCCACTTT
-	TRBV29-1	TRBJ1-1	-	CSVEDRATVESMNTEAFF	TGCAGCGTTGAAGATAGAGCAACAGTCGAGTCTATGAACACTGAAGCTTTCTTT
-	TRBV28	TRBJ1-1	-	CASSPITLTEAFF	TGTGCCAGCAGCCCGATCACACTCACTGAAGCTTTCTTT
-	TRBV19	TRBJ2-5	-	CASSNQLGGQETQYF	TGTGCCAGTAGCAACCAACTAGGGGGACAAGAGACCCAGTACTTC
TRBD2	TRBV3-1/TRBV3-2	TRBJ2-3	-	CASGPEGSGGTDTQYF	TGTGCCAGCGGCCCCGAGGGGAGCGGGGGAACAGATACGCAGTATTTT
TRBD2	TRBV28	TRBJ2-1	-	CASSYLSGVGSYNEQFF	TGTGCCAGCAGTTACCTAAGCGGGGTGGGCTCCTACAATGAGCAGTTCTTC
-	TRBV19	TRBJ1-2	-	CASSRGQFYGYTF	TGTGCCAGTAGTAGAGGACAGTTCTATGGCTACACCTTC
-	TRBV9	TRBJ2-5	once	CASSPGGQILETQYF	TGTGCCAGCAGCCCCGGCGGACAGATCTTAGAGACCCAGTACTTC
-	TRBV6-5	TRBJ1-2	-	CASRAESSNYGYTF	TGTGCCAGCCGGGCGGAGTCTTCTAACTATGGCTACACCTTC
-	TRBV7-9	TRBJ2-7	-	CASTPGGPDEQYF	TGTGCCAGCACCCCAGGGGGGCCGGACGAGCAGTACTTC